The 23 T cell receptor beta chains below come from one sample, sequenced in a study of human T cells and chemical hapten exposure. Via MiXCR, TCRdb re-called the RACE reads, giving one row per CDR3 protein. The table has some 170,000 distinct CDR3 sequences, 20% to 25% seen once. Time point defined: patch test 1, 2 weeks after DPC sensitization. Described treatment: therapeutic diphenylcyclopropenone sensitization with weekly scalp DPC. Sequenced here: whole blood, sampled in connection with sensitization to the hapten diphenylcyclopropenone (DPC). All receptors derive from a woman aged 50 to 60 with alopecia areata. Some clones in this sample may be carry-over from other donors' samples.

This chain uses TRBV10-1 with TRBJ2-5; tentatively, D is TRBD1 (7 bases). This CDR3 has 15 residues. With 6 bases removed from V and 2 bases from J, the gap between germline ends came to 16 bases. The germline V gene encodes CDR1 WNHNN and CDR2 SYGVQD (reference sequence). Written as DNA, the CDR3 is TGCGCCAGCAGCGGAGGGACAGTAGATCAAGAGACCCAGTACTTC. This sequence encodes CASSGGTVDQETQYF.

V usage is TRBV7-9 and J usage is TRBJ1-1; possibly TRBD1 for D (6 bases). Per the germline V gene, CDR1 is SEHNR and CDR2 is FQNEAQ (reference sequence). V lost 2 bases to trimming and J lost 8 bases, with 9 bases between them. This CDR3 spans 12 amino acids. Written as DNA, the CDR3 is TGTGCCAGCAGCTTATCGCAGGGGGAAGCTTTCTTT. Translated, it gives CASSLSQGEAFF.

This clonotype was found a few times. This CDR3 reads CASSFYQGGAGELFF. In DNA form, the CDR3 reads TGTGCCAGCAGTTTCTACCAGGGGGGGGCCGGGGAGCTGTTTTTT. This rearrangement joins TRBV12-3 or TRBV12-4 to TRBJ2-2, with D perhaps given as TRBD1 or TRBD2 (7 bases each). V shed 3 bases and J shed 6 bases, with 14 bases lying between them. CDR3 length: 15 residues.

The chain joins TRBV20-1 to TRBJ2-1, with 7 bases fitting TRBD1. The V and J ends lost 0 bases and 9 bases, in that order; junction bases with no gene match: 11. Germline CDR1 is DFQATT and CDR2 is SNEGSKA (reference sequence). The CDR3 runs 15 residues. The CDR3 loop reads CSARDPTGFSGEQFF. The CDR3 DNA sequence: TGCAGTGCTAGAGACCCGACAGGGTTCTCAGGTGAGCAGTTCTTC.

This clonotype has a handful of counts. The J gene is TRBJ2-1, the V gene TRBV2, with TRBD2 identical over 9 bases. V shed 2 bases and J 4 bases; nucleotides not matched to a gene: 15. The germline V gene encodes CDR1 SNHLY and CDR2 FYNNEI. CDR3 length equals 19 residues. CDR3 nucleotides: TGTGCCAGCAGTGAAATTGGAGTTAGCGGGGGCCCTCTATACAATGAGCAGTTCTTC. Translated, it gives CASSEIGVSGGPLYNEQFF.

This clonotype was seen a few times. This chain links TRBV5-1 with TRBJ2-7, with D tentatively TRBD1 (6 bases). The CDR3 is made up of 13 amino acids. CDR1 is SGHRS and CDR2 is YFSETQ in the germline V gene. Trimming removed 1 base from V and 4 bases from J, with 9 bases in between. As DNA, the CDR3 is TGCGCCAGCAGCTTGCAGGGGTTGTACGAGCAGTACTTC. Residues: CASSLQGLYEQYF.

The chain links TRBV20-1 to TRBJ1-3; 8 nucleotides match TRBD1. The length of the CDR3 is 13 residues. CDR1 is DFQATT and CDR2 is SNEGSKA in the germline V gene (reference sequence). The trim removed 5 bases at V and 4 bases at J, leaving 4 bases unmatched. The CDR3 here is CSAATGAGNTIYF. CDR3 nucleotide sequence: TGCAGTGCTGCGACAGGGGCAGGAAACACCATATATTTT.

This clonotype was detected a few times. The rearrangement joins TRBV20-1 to TRBJ2-1; 10 nucleotides align to TRBD2. V lost 4 bases, J lost 1 base, and 4 bases stayed unmatched. CDR3 length: 15 residues. CDR1 is DFQATT and CDR2 is SNEGSKA in the germline V gene (reference sequence). The CDR3 nucleotides read TGCAGTGCTACCCCTAGCGGGAGATCCTACAATGAGCAGTTCTTC. This sequence encodes CSATPSGRSYNEQFF.

This clonotype appeared a few times. This chain connects TRBV5-1 to TRBJ2-7; 8 positions match TRBD2. The length of the CDR3 is 17 residues. Germline CDR1 SGHRS, CDR2 YFSETQ. The junction had 13 bases not matched to a gene; V was cut back by 3 bases and J by 2 bases. The CDR3 loop reads CASSSPPPSGRTYEQYF. The CDR3 DNA sequence: TGCGCCAGCAGCTCGCCCCCTCCCAGCGGGAGAACCTACGAGCAGTACTTC.

This clonotype was found a few times. The V call is TRBV24-1, the J call TRBJ1-1, with 7 bases identical to TRBD1. The length of the CDR3 is 18 residues. Trimming cost V 1 base and J 0 bases; bases outside gene matches: 10. Germline V gene data show CDR1 as KGHDR and CDR2 as SFDVKD. The CDR3 DNA sequence: TGTGCCACCAGTGATTTCACCCGGACAGGTAACATGAACACTGAAGCTTTCTTT. Its protein is CATSDFTRTGNMNTEAFF.

Remarks on this clonotype: An end of the junction differs from the germline gene, which may be a read error. This rearrangement joins TRBV12-3 or TRBV12-4 to TRBJ2-2; a weak D match, TRBD1 (6 bases). The CDR3 runs 15 residues. The CDR3 coding sequence is TGTGCCAGCAGTCTAGCCACAGGGAGCACCGGGGAGCTGTTTTTT. Its protein product is CASSLATGSTGELFF.

V usage is TRBV7-6 and J usage is TRBJ2-1; D is ambiguous. The CDR3 has 11 residues. V dropped 2 bases and J dropped 9 bases, with 5 bases sitting between them. Looked up from germline, CDR1 is SGHVS and CDR2 is FNYEAQ. CDR3 sequence: CASSLLTEQFF. The CDR3 DNA follows: TGTGCCAGCAGCTTATTGACTGAGCAGTTCTTC.

The table lists this clonotype with a few counts. The chain has TRBV11-2 and TRBJ1-1; D not resolved. Trimming took 2 bases from V and 7 from J, leaving 8 bases between them. Germline CDR1 reads SGHAT; CDR2 reads FQNNGV. This CDR3 comprises 12 residues. The CDR3 DNA reads TGTGCCAGCAGCTTAAGTCACGGTGAAGCTTTCTTT. Its translation: CASSLSHGEAFF.

V usage is TRBV9 and J usage is TRBJ2-2; 7 bases are shared with TRBD1. The CDR3 spans 17 residues. Unmatched junction bases numbered 14, after V lost 3 bases and J lost 6 bases. In germline, CDR1 is SGDLS, CDR2 YYNGEE. As DNA, the CDR3 is TGTGCCAGCAGCGCCTTGGCCGGGACAGTTTTTCCCGGGGAGCTGTTTTTT. As protein: CASSALAGTVFPGELFF.

V is TRBV12-5 and J is TRBJ1-1; D ambiguous. The CDR3 spans 14 residues. V was trimmed by 0 bases and J by 6 bases, leaving 11 bases between them. The germline V gene has CDR1 LGHNT and CDR2 FRNRAP. DNA of the CDR3: TGTGCTAGTGGTTTGGTGGTCGGGGTGCCTGAAGCTTTCTTT. It is translated as CASGLVVGVPEAFF.

The chain employs TRBV29-1 and TRBJ1-1; D is unresolved. Trimming pared 6 bases from V and 3 bases from J, leaving 5 bases between. Germline V CDR1 and CDR2: SQVTM, ANQGSEA. This CDR3 has 10 amino acids. The CDR3 DNA reads as TGCAGCGTCCGGGACACTGAAGCTTTCTTT. Translation: CSVRDTEAFF. The full variable domain, rest sourced from reference TRBV29-1 and TRBJ1-1, is SAVISQKPSRDICQRGTSLTIQCQVDSQVTMMFWYRQQPGQSLTLIATANQGSEATYESGFVIDKFPISRPNLTFSTLTVSNMSPEDSSIYLCSVRDTEAFFGQGTRLTVV.

This clonotype was seen more than once but under ten times. This CDR3 is CSARKEFTGELFF. The CDR3 bases are TGCAGTGCTCGAAAGGAGTTTACCGGGGAGCTGTTTTTT. The J gene is TRBJ2-2, the V gene TRBV20-1; D gene uncertain. Trimming pared 5 bases from V and 5 bases from J, leaving 12 bases between. This CDR3 is 13 amino acids long. The germline V gene has CDR1 DFQATT and CDR2 SNEGSKA (reference sequence).

This chain links TRBV5-1 with TRBJ2-7, with 9 bases fitting TRBD2. V trimming: 3 bases; J trimming: 2 bases; junction bases outside the gene matches: 6. The CDR3 loop spans 15 amino acids. CDR1 and CDR2 (germline): SGHRS, YFSETQ. CDR3 bases: TGCGCCAGCAGCTGGAGTAGCGGGAGCGCCTACGAGCAGTACTTC. It translates to CASSWSSGSAYEQYF.

The chain is built from TRBV3-1 and TRBJ2-7; 14 bases are shared with TRBD2. V lost 1 base to trimming and J lost 2 bases; unmatched junction nucleotides: 4. The CDR3 loop spans 17 amino acids. The germline CDR1 and CDR2 sequences are LGHDT and YNNKEL (reference sequence). CDR3 sequence reads: CASSQGLAGGIAYEQYF. The CDR3 bases are TGTGCCAGCAGCCAAGGACTAGCGGGAGGGATCGCCTACGAGCAGTACTTC.

This clonotype has more than one count but fewer than ten. In DNA form, the CDR3 reads TGTGCCACCAGATCGGCAGGACAGAACACTGAAGCTTTCTTT. Translation gives CATRSAGQNTEAFF. This chain connects TRBV24-1 to TRBJ1-1, with D possibly TRBD1 on 5 matching bases. With 7 bases removed from V and 1 base from J, the gap between germline ends came to 12 bases. The CDR3 covers 14 residues. Germline CDR1 is KGHDR and CDR2 is SFDVKD.

This clonotype was counted only a few times. The chain couples TRBV29-1 to TRBJ1-1, with 7 bases matching TRBD1. The ends lost 0 bases at V and 1 base at J; junction bases unmatched: 5. This CDR3 contains 15 residues. CDR1 is SQVTM and CDR2 is ANQGSEA in the germline V gene. Here the CDR3 DNA reads TGCAGCGTTGAAGAAAACAGGGGAAGGAACACTGAAGCTTTCTTT. Translated, it gives CSVEENRGRNTEAFF.

This clonotype has more than one count but fewer than ten. The CDR3 sequence is CAIRGQLQETQYF. The CDR3 DNA reads as TGTGCCATCAGGGGACAGTTACAAGAGACCCAGTACTTC. This chain uses TRBV10-3 with TRBJ2-5; 7 bases agree with TRBD1. CDR3 length equals 13 residues. Germline lookup yields CDR1 ENHRY and CDR2 SYGVKD. V dropped 6 bases and J dropped 2; count of bases not matched to a gene: 3.

This chain connects TRBV7-8 to TRBJ2-7, with a weak D call TRBD2 (7 bases). In germline, CDR1 is SGHVS, CDR2 FQNEAQ. V was shortened by 4 bases and J by 5 bases, with 18 bases between the two germline ends. The CDR3 length is 15 residues. This chain's CDR3 is CASSSRGRGSHEQYF. The CDR3 DNA sequence: TGTGCCAGCAGCTCCCGGGGGAGGGGGTCCCACGAGCAGTACTTC.